Below are 24 T cell receptor beta chains sequenced from a single sample in a study of blood T cell repertoires in COVID-19. Clones were sequenced by immunoSEQ multiplex PCR, and TCRdb holds only the in-frame ones, with some missing. The top ten hold about 1.6% of the sample, which has about 260,000 clones, 87% seen once. The sequenced sample was peripheral blood. The origin of the receptors is a woman aged 40 to 50 who had recovered from COVID-19.

This chain connects TRBV3-1 (or the pseudogene TRBV3-2) to TRBJ1-2; D remains ambiguous. Germline loops: CDR1 LGHDT, CDR2 YNNKEL (reference sequence). The CDR3 has 11 amino acids. V was trimmed by 2 bases and J by 8 bases, leaving 6 bases between them. CDR3 sequence reads: CASSQHGGYTF. The DNA for the CDR3 is TGTGCCAGCAGCCAACACGGGGGCTACACCTTC.

This clone came up once. CDR3 DNA: TGTGCCAGCAGCTTGGGGGGGATGGAGGGACTAGCGTCAGATACGCAGTATTTT. This sequence encodes CASSLGGMEGLASDTQYF. J is TRBJ2-3 and V is TRBV5-4, with 10 bases that match TRBD2. J lost 4 bases, V lost 0 bases, and 11 bases had no gene match. Germline CDR1 reads SGHNT; CDR2 reads YYREEE (reference sequence). This CDR3 has 18 amino acids.

The genes are TRBV9 and TRBJ1-5; D is possibly TRBD1 (6 bases). The length of the CDR3 is 15 residues. Trimming took off 4 bases at V and 8 bases at J, with 19 bases between the two ends. Germline V CDR1 and CDR2: SGDLS, YYNGEE. The CDR3 DNA reads TGTGCCAGCAGCTTCGAGGACAGCCTCTATGAGCCCCAGCATTTT. Protein sequence: CASSFEDSLYEPQHF. Full variable domain (missing parts from reference TRBV9 and TRBJ1-5): DSGVTQTPKHLITATGQRVTLRCSPRSGDLSVYWYQQSLDQGLQFLIQYYNGEERAKGNILERFSAQQFPDLHSELNLSSLELGDSALYFCASSFEDSLYEPQHFGDGTRLSIL.

The chain carries TRBV6-5 and TRBJ2-2; 8 bases match TRBD1. J gave up 4 bases and V 4 bases, and 5 bases lay outside the gene matches. Germline CDR1 is MNHEY and CDR2 is SVGAGI. The CDR3 covers 15 residues. Written as DNA, the CDR3 is TGTGCCAGCAGTTTCGACAGGGGAGGCACCGGGGAGCTGTTTTTT. It translates to CASSFDRGGTGELFF.

CDR3 DNA sequence: TGTGCCAGCAGTGAATCGCAGGGGCAGACTGAAGCTTTCTTT. Protein sequence: CASSESQGQTEAFF. V usage is TRBV25-1 and J usage is TRBJ1-1, with D perhaps TRBD1 (6 bases). Deletions cut 1 base from V and 5 bases from J, with 11 bases between. The germline CDR1 and CDR2 sequences are MGHDK and SYGVNS. The CDR3 runs 14 residues.

This clone showed up just once. The same CDR3 also results from other DNA sequences found in this sample. The chain has TRBV5-1 and TRBJ1-1, with 12 bases aligning to TRBD1. J lost 6 bases, V lost 2 bases, and 2 bases had no gene match. The CDR3 has 14 amino acids. In germline, CDR1 is SGHRS, CDR2 YFSETQ. DNA for the CDR3: TGCGCCAGCAGCTTCCGGGACAGGGGGCCTGAAGCTTTCTTT. Protein product: CASSFRDRGPEAFF. Full variable domain (remainder filled in from reference TRBV5-1 and TRBJ1-1): KAGVTQTPRYLIKTRGQQVTLSCSPISGHRSVSWYQQTPGQGLQFLFEYFSETQRNKGNFPGRFSGRQFSNSRSEMNVSTLELGDSALYLCASSFRDRGPEAFFGQGTRLTVV.

The chain joins TRBV30 to TRBJ2-3; 9 bases match TRBD1. CDR1 and CDR2 from the germline V gene are GTSNPN and SVGIG (reference sequence). V trimming: 4 bases; J trimming: 1 base; junction bases outside the gene matches: 3. CDR3 length: 14 amino acids. CDR3: CAWTRTGGTDTQYF. CDR3 nucleotides: TGTGCCTGGACACGGACAGGGGGCACAGATACGCAGTATTTT.

DNA for the CDR3: TGTGCCAGCAGCCTTAACGGTCACCCCAATCAGCCCCAGCATTTT. This gives the protein CASSLNGHPNQPQHF. The V gene is TRBV3-1 (or the pseudogene TRBV3-2), the J gene TRBJ1-5, with D hard to call. CDR3 length equals 15 residues. Germline V gene data show CDR1 as LGHDT and CDR2 as YNNKEL (reference sequence). V lost 4 bases, J lost 3 bases, and 13 bases lay in between.

This clone appeared once. The chain uses TRBV30 and TRBJ2-3; D is uncertain. CDR1 and CDR2 from the germline V gene are GTSNPN and SVGIG (reference sequence). The CDR3 covers 14 residues. V was cut by 4 bases and J by 3 bases, with 14 bases left in between. The CDR3 loop reads CAWKLDPNTDTQYF. The CDR3 region has the DNA TGTGCCTGGAAGCTAGATCCGAATACAGATACGCAGTATTTT.

This clone was seen only a few times. The chain uses TRBV7-3 and TRBJ2-5; D may be TRBD1 (6 bases). The V end lost 6 bases, the J end lost 7 bases, and 15 bases lay between the germline ends. The CDR3 has 13 amino acids. CDR1 is SGHTA and CDR2 is FQGTGA in the germline V gene. CDR3 region: CASSSTGLGTQYF. The DNA of the CDR3 is TGTGCCAGCAGTTCGACAGGTTTGGGGACCCAGTACTTC.

The chain carries TRBV12-3 or TRBV12-4 and TRBJ2-4; 7 bases align to TRBD1. This CDR3 is built from 13 residues. V dropped 3 bases and J dropped 8; count of bases not matched to a gene: 4. The CDR3 spells CASSLGQGDIQYF. The CDR3 bases are TGTGCCAGCAGTTTGGGGCAGGGGGACATTCAGTACTTC.

The CDR3 nucleotides read TGTGCCAGCAGCCCCGGGACAGGCTTGTACGAGCAGTACTTC. Its protein is CASSPGTGLYEQYF. This chain uses TRBV3-1 (or the pseudogene TRBV3-2) with TRBJ2-7, with TRBD1 matching over 8 bases. The CDR3 sequence is 14 residues long. CDR1 is LGHDT and CDR2 is YNNKEL in the germline V gene (reference sequence). The V gene end was trimmed by 4 bases and the J gene end by 4 bases; junction bases not matched to a gene: 6.

The rearrangement joins TRBV5-8 to TRBJ2-3; D is ambiguous. The V and J ends lost 5 bases and 0 bases respectively, with 7 bases between them. The CDR3 is 13 residues long. Per germline, CDR1 SGHTS and CDR2 YDEGEE. For the CDR3, the DNA is TGTGCCAGCAGATTGAGCAGCACAGATACGCAGTATTTT. This encodes CASRLSSTDTQYF. The full variable domain, with the rest looked up from reference TRBV5-8 and TRBJ2-3, is EAGVTQSPTHLIKTRGQQATLRCSPISGHTSVYWYQQALGLGLQFLLWYDEGEERNRGNFPPRFSGRQFPNYSSELNVNALELEDSALYLCASRLSSTDTQYFGPGTRLTVL.

The rearrangement joins TRBV19 to TRBJ1-2; D remains unclear. The CDR3 covers 13 residues. Between the trimmed V and J ends, which lost 0 bases and 4 bases, there was a span of 6 bases. Germline CDR1 reads LNHDA; CDR2 reads SQIVND (reference sequence). The chain's CDR3 is CASSIDRFYGYTF. CDR3 DNA: TGTGCCAGTAGTATAGATCGGTTCTATGGCTACACCTTC.

The chain links TRBV19 to TRBJ2-7, with D perhaps matching TRBD1 (5 bases). Germline values: CDR1 LNHDA, CDR2 SQIVND (reference sequence). Trimming pared 5 bases from V and 2 bases from J, leaving 10 bases between. This CDR3 has 13 amino acids. CDR3 protein: CASSVPGTYEQYF. The CDR3, as DNA: TGTGCCAGTAGTGTGCCAGGGACCTACGAGCAGTACTTC.

A single count supports this clone. The genes are TRBV4-3 and TRBJ2-3; 9 bases fit TRBD2. The CDR3 runs 16 residues. CDR1 and CDR2 from the germline V gene are LGHNA and YSLEER. V lost 3 bases, J lost 2 bases, and 6 bases stayed unmatched. CDR3 sequence (DNA): TGCGCCAGCAGCCAGGTCGCTAGCGGGGTCACAGATACGCAGTATTTT. Amino acid sequence: CASSQVASGVTDTQYF.

The chain employs TRBV29-1 and TRBJ2-7, with D maybe TRBD1 (5 bases). The V gene's germline CDR1 is SQVTM and CDR2 ANQGSEA. V was cut by 4 bases and J by 5 bases, with 9 bases left in between. The CDR3 runs 11 residues. DNA for the CDR3: TGCAGCGTTGGGTTCAGGGACGAGCAGTACTTC. Translation: CSVGFRDEQYF.

This clone was recorded once. The chain uses TRBV4-2 and TRBJ2-3; 7 bases are shared with TRBD2. The trim removed 2 bases at V and 3 bases at J, leaving 11 bases unmatched. The CDR3 runs 17 residues. The V gene's germline CDR1 is LGHNA and CDR2 YNFKEQ. In nucleotides, the CDR3 is TGTGCCAGCAGCCAACTCTCTCCTGGCGGGGGAACAGATACGCAGTATTTT. Translated: CASSQLSPGGGTDTQYF.

This sequence joins TRBV3-1 (or the pseudogene TRBV3-2) and TRBJ2-7; D remains ambiguous. The length of the CDR3 is 17 residues. V was clipped by 0 bases and J by 0 bases, with 15 bases between them. Germline V gene lookup returns CDR1 LGHDT and CDR2 YNNKEL (reference sequence). The CDR3 region has the DNA TGTGCCAGCAGCCAAGAGAATCTAGGCGTGTCCTCCTACGAGCAGTACTTC. Protein sequence: CASSQENLGVSSYEQYF.

CDR3 nucleotide sequence: TGTGCCAGCAGGGAACCGGGACAGGGGGGAGATACGCAGTATTTT. Amino acid sequence: CASREPGQGGDTQYF. V and J are TRBV5-8 and TRBJ2-3, with 11 positions matching TRBD1. Germline CDR1 and CDR2: SGHTS and YDEGEE. V lost 5 bases to trimming and J lost 5 bases; unmatched junction nucleotides: 7. The CDR3 sequence is 15 residues long.

V gene TRBV29-1 combines with J gene TRBJ2-7, with TRBD2 matching 8 bases. Germline values: CDR1 SQVTM, CDR2 ANQGSEA. Trimming at V came to 1 base and at J to 0 bases, leaving 2 bases not matched to a gene. This CDR3 has 14 amino acids. The DNA for the CDR3 is TGCAGCGTTGAAGTAGCGGGGCCCTCCTACGAGCAGTACTTC. Translation: CSVEVAGPSYEQYF.

CDR3 in DNA: TGTGCCAGCAGCTTGGCGGGCAGGGGGCGACACGAGCAGTACTTC. It encodes CASSLAGRGRHEQYF. The genes are TRBV5-6 and TRBJ2-7; TRBD1 matches at 8 bases. Germline V gives CDR1 SGHDT, CDR2 YYEEEE. The V and J ends lost 0 bases and 5 bases, in that order; junction bases with no gene match: 7. The CDR3 length is 15 residues.

V gene TRBV28 combines with J gene TRBJ1-1, with TRBD1 identical over 11 bases. Unmatched junction bases numbered 2, after V lost 4 bases and J lost 1 base. The CDR3 spans 15 residues. Germline CDR1 reads MDHEN; CDR2 reads SYDVKM. In DNA form, the CDR3 reads TGTGCCAGCAGTTCCGGGACAGGGGGGAACACTGAAGCTTTCTTT. Translation gives CASSSGTGGNTEAFF.

The chain joins TRBV4-3 to TRBJ1-5, with 10 bases fitting TRBD1. The CDR3 extends over 15 amino acids. V lost 2 bases to trimming and J lost 6 bases; unmatched junction nucleotides: 4. Germline V lookup: CDR1 LGHNA, CDR2 YSLEER. The CDR3 spells CASSQLTGGGQPQHF. Written as DNA, the CDR3 is TGCGCCAGCAGCCAATTGACAGGGGGCGGTCAGCCCCAGCATTTT.